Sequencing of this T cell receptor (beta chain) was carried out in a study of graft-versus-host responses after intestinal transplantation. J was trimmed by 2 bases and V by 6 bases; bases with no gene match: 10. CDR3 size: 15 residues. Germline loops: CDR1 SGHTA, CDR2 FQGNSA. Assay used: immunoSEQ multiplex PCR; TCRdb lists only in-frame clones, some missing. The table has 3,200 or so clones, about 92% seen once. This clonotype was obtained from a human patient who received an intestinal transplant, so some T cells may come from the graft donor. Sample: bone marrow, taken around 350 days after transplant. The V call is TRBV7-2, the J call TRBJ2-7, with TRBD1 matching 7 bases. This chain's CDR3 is CASRPDRVTTYEQYF. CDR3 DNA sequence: TGTGCCAGCAGACCAGACAGGGTAACTACCTACGAGCAGTACTTC.